The present entry profiles one T cell receptor (beta chain) with its context. This entry comes from a study of blood T cell repertoires in COVID-19. The germline CDR1 and CDR2 sequences are KGHDR and SFDVKD. This CDR3 spans 13 amino acids. V was cut by 5 bases and J by 6 bases, with 12 bases left in between. Only in-frame clones appear in the TCRdb table, and some are missing; sequencing was by immunoSEQ multiplex PCR. This table holds some 240,000 clones, 80% to 90% found once. The rearrangement links TRBV24-1 to TRBJ1-1, with no clear D. Sequenced material: peripheral blood. The source of this sequence is a woman aged 40 to 50 who had recovered from COVID-19. The CDR3 DNA is TGTGCCACCAGTGCGAAAGCTACTTCTGAAGCTTTCTTT. Encoded protein: CATSAKATSEAFF.